The entry below describes one T cell receptor (beta chain). What it binds is not known. Clinical symptoms, serum thyroxine, TRAb, thyroid ultrasound and orbital computed tomography were relied on for diagnosis. Fresh peripheral blood, around 9.8 ml, was the PBMC source. V was shortened by 3 bases and J by 3 bases, with 17 bases between the two germline ends. CDR1 is MGHRA, CDR2 YSYEKL, per germline. This CDR3 comprises 16 residues. Researchers took RNA transcripts and amplified TCR beta CDR3 regions from them. Following a first-round RT-PCR that used HTBI primers, a second-round multiplex PCR was carried out. TCRdb fed the multiplex PCR reads into MiXCR, producing one record per CDR3 protein. The repertoire includes about 410,000 distinct CDR3 sequences, about a sixth of them detected once, and about 1.4% sits in the top ten. These data belong to a study of Graves' ophthalmopathy and Graves' hyperthyroidism. For the study at large: Pretreatment peripheral blood was obtained at initial diagnosis.

Study results and caveats: A 13-signature model separated ophthalmopathy from stable hyperthyroidism, just over 85% sensitivity, approximately 84% specificity.

The rearrangement uses TRBV4-1 and TRBJ1-1; D is unresolved. This clonotype originated in a woman aged 18 to 35 with Graves' ophthalmopathy. Sample: peripheral blood. The CDR3 protein is CASSHPGGSSDTEAFF. Written as DNA, the CDR3 is TGCGCCAGCAGCCATCCCGGCGGGAGTAGTGACACTGAAGCTTTCTTT.